This T cell receptor beta chain originates from a study of blood T cells in healthy people across ages. Findings and limits, study-wide: Diversity estimates from one million T cells were considered underestimates.

Comments on this clonotype: Its antigen is currently unknown.

The CDR3 extends over 12 amino acids. Germline V CDR1 and CDR2: MDHEN, SYDVKM. With 11 bases removed from V and 3 bases from J, the gap between germline ends came to 14 bases. A second PCR, run for roughly 7 to 11 cycles, used a sample-barcoded 5' primer plus a J-beta primer mix. Using its own MiXCR run on the 5' RACE reads, TCRdb lists one record per CDR3 protein. The sample comprises 780,000 or so distinct CDR3 sequences, less than 70% of which are singletons, and around 41% rests with the top ten. The source of this sequence is a man older than 75 in good health. The sample was blood. V and J are TRBV28 and TRBJ2-7; maybe TRBD2 (6 bases). The CDR3 DNA reads as TGTGCCGCGGGGCAGCCGATCTACGAGCAGTACTTC. It encodes CAAGQPIYEQYF. The complete variable domain, with remaining parts taken from reference TRBV28 and TRBJ2-7, reads DVKVTQSSRYLVKRTGEKVFLECVQDMDHENMFWYRQDPGLGLRLIYFSYDVKMKEKGDIPEGYSVSREKKERFSLILESASTNQTSMYLCAAGQPIYEQYFGPGTRLTVT.